This T cell receptor beta chain came from a study of post-analysis software for immune sequencing data. Unique-molecular-identifier-tagged TCR beta cDNA libraries were used. MiXCR was run by TCRdb on the PCR reads, yielding one entry per CDR3 protein. The repertoire holds hundreds of thousands of distinct CDR3 sequences, roughly 27% seen once, with under 0.7% in the top ten. This clonotype was detected only a few times. Its antigen is unknown. Study observations and caveats: Controls showed lower frequencies than patients for several TRBV segments, and TRBV5-6, TRBV5-1 and TRBV20-1 were among these.

CDR1 and CDR2 (germline): SGHTA, FQGNSA. V lost 5 bases, J lost 0 bases, and 9 bases stayed unmatched. The length of the CDR3 is 16 residues. The sequenced sample was blood. The TCR sequence derives from a girl between 10 and 17 years old with multiple sclerosis. The chain recombines TRBV7-2 with TRBJ2-7; TRBD2 matches at 8 bases. The CDR3 DNA reads as TGTGCCAGCAGCACCCAGACTAGCGCGAGCTCCTACGAGCAGTACTTC. Translated: CASSTQTSASSYEQYF. The variable domain in full, completed from reference TRBV7-2 and TRBJ2-7, reads GAGVSQSPSNKVTEKGKDVELRCDPISGHTALYWYRQSLGQGLEFLIYFQGNSAPDKSGLPSDRFSAERTGGSVSTLTIQRTQQEDSAVYLCASSTQTSASSYEQYFGPGTRLTVT.